The 32 T cell receptor beta chains below all came from one sample that was sequenced in a study of T cell changes during pregnancy in multiple sclerosis. The method was immunoSEQ multiplex PCR; TCRdb's version includes in-frame clones alone and lacks a portion of them. The sample yields about 100,000 clones, 75% to 95% seen once. Sequencing was performed on peripheral blood, taken in the second trimester of pregnancy. The receptors shown here come from a female donor in good health, enrolled as a control in a pregnancy study.

The genes are TRBV6-1 and TRBJ1-6; 8 nucleotides agree with TRBD1. Unmatched junction bases numbered 18, after V lost 4 bases and J lost 7 bases. Germline loops: CDR1 MNHNS, CDR2 SASEGT. The CDR3 is made up of 19 amino acids. The CDR3 loop is CASSGPGTGQSAPNSPLHF. The CDR3 DNA is TGTGCCAGCAGTGGCCCCGGGACAGGCCAATCAGCCCCGAATTCACCCCTCCACTTT.

CDR3 sequence: CASSSLGGGGSVDTQYF. The CDR3 DNA sequence: TGTGCCAGCAGCTCACTAGGTGGCGGGGGTTCTGTAGATACGCAGTATTTT. The genes are TRBV5-4 and TRBJ2-3; 7 bases are shared with TRBD2. J was trimmed by 5 bases and V by 3 bases; bases with no gene match: 15. This CDR3 is built from 17 residues. Germline V gene sequence: CDR1 SGHNT, CDR2 YYREEE (reference sequence).

The chain uses TRBV5-4 and TRBJ1-4, with D uncertain. The germline V gene has CDR1 SGHNT and CDR2 YYREEE (reference sequence). The CDR3 spans 14 residues. The V end lost 0 bases, the J end lost 7 bases, and 10 bases lay between the germline ends. DNA for the CDR3: TGTGCCAGCAGCTTGGCGGGGTCGAGTGAAAAACTGTTTTTT. Translation gives CASSLAGSSEKLFF.

The chain couples TRBV7-2 to TRBJ1-1; D uncertain. Germline V lookup: CDR1 SGHTA, CDR2 FQGNSA. This CDR3 contains 13 residues. Trimming removed 6 bases from V and 2 bases from J, with 10 bases in between. The CDR3 region is CASSTGLNTEAFF. As DNA, the CDR3 is TGTGCCAGCAGTACGGGATTAAACACTGAAGCTTTCTTT.

This chain connects TRBV7-2 to TRBJ2-5, with TRBD2 identical over 8 bases. In germline, CDR1 is SGHTA, CDR2 FQGNSA. The CDR3 sequence is 17 residues long. After removal of 5 bases from V and 0 bases from J, the junction contained 11 bases not matched to a gene. The CDR3 sequence: CASSRGTGGKNQETQYF. The DNA for the CDR3 is TGTGCCAGCAGCAGAGGTACGGGGGGGAAAAACCAAGAGACCCAGTACTTC.

The CDR3 region is CASSQGSQGNSPLHF. The DNA of the CDR3 is TGCGCCAGCAGCCAAGGAAGTCAGGGGAATTCACCCCTCCACTTT. The chain uses TRBV4-1 and TRBJ1-6; a possible D gene is TRBD1 (6 bases). CDR1 is MGHRA, CDR2 YSYEKL, per germline. The CDR3 loop spans 15 amino acids. V lost 1 base to trimming and J lost 7 bases, with 11 bases between them.

V is TRBV30 and J is TRBJ1-5; D gene unclear. Germline V gene data show CDR1 as GTSNPN and CDR2 as SVGIG (reference sequence). This CDR3 has 13 amino acids. Deletions cut 1 base from V and 5 bases from J, with 9 bases between. In DNA, the CDR3 is TGTGCCTGGAGTGACGAGCGTGATCAGCCCCAGCATTTT. Translating it yields CAWSDERDQPQHF.

The rearrangement joins TRBV18 to TRBJ1-2, with TRBD1 as a possible D gene (5 bases). The V gene's germline CDR1 is KGHSH and CDR2 LQKENI. V gave up 3 bases and J gave up 2 bases, with 25 bases separating them. This CDR3 spans 19 amino acids. CDR3 in amino acids: CASSPLPQGNSGPNYGYTF. The CDR3 DNA reads TGTGCCAGCTCACCTTTGCCCCAGGGCAACAGTGGCCCGAACTATGGCTACACCTTC.

The chain carries TRBV6-6 and TRBJ2-7, with a tentative D call TRBD1 (5 bases). The CDR3 length is 14 residues. V was shortened by 4 bases and J by 5 bases, with 15 bases between the two germline ends. Germline CDR1 and CDR2: MNHNY and SVGAGI (reference sequence). The CDR3 sequence is CASSFGQNSNEQYF. The CDR3, as DNA: TGTGCCAGCAGTTTCGGACAAAACTCTAACGAGCAGTACTTC.

This chain uses TRBV10-1 with TRBJ2-3, with D maybe TRBD1 (6 bases). Germline V lookup: CDR1 WNHNN, CDR2 SYGVQD (reference sequence). V lost 4 bases and J lost 5, with 10 bases in between. The CDR3 runs 13 residues. The CDR3 DNA sequence: TGCGCCAGCAGTGGACAGGTCCAAGATACGCAGTATTTT. This codes for CASSGQVQDTQYF.

The chain has TRBV28 and TRBJ1-4, with 7 positions matching TRBD1. The germline V gene has CDR1 MDHEN and CDR2 SYDVKM. Unmatched junction bases numbered 6, after V lost 8 bases and J lost 3 bases. This CDR3 is 14 amino acids long. This CDR3 is CASVAGTANEKLFF. CDR3 bases: TGTGCCAGCGTCGCCGGGACAGCTAATGAAAAACTGTTTTTT.

The chain uses TRBV28 and TRBJ1-5; 7 bases are shared with TRBD1. Germline values: CDR1 MDHEN, CDR2 SYDVKM. V shed 4 bases, J shed 6 bases, and the junction held 9 bases outside the gene matches. There are 15 residues in the CDR3. In DNA form, the CDR3 reads TGTGCCAGCAGTTCAGAACAGGGGTTGGGTCAGCCCCAGCATTTT. Amino acid sequence: CASSSEQGLGQPQHF.

This chain joins TRBV5-8 and TRBJ2-3, with TRBD2 identical over 8 bases. J lost 0 bases, V lost 4 bases, and 7 bases had no gene match. The CDR3 runs to 16 residues. Germline CDR1 and CDR2: SGHTS and YDEGEE. DNA for the CDR3: TGTGCCAGCAGCATCGGACTAGCCGTGAGCACAGATACGCAGTATTTT. This translates into CASSIGLAVSTDTQYF. The whole variable domain, filled in from reference TRBV5-8 and TRBJ2-3, reads EAGVTQSPTHLIKTRGQQATLRCSPISGHTSVYWYQQALGLGLQFLLWYDEGEERNRGNFPPRFSGRQFPNYSSELNVNALELEDSALYLCASSIGLAVSTDTQYFGPGTRLTVL.

This chain connects TRBV2 to TRBJ2-3; 7 bases line up with TRBD1. Germline-derived CDR1 and CDR2 are SNHLY and FYNNEI. The trim removed 7 bases at V and 0 bases at J, leaving 4 bases unmatched. The CDR3 is 14 amino acids. The DNA of the CDR3 is TGTGCCAGCACAAAGGGACAGAGCACAGATACGCAGTATTTT. Translated: CASTKGQSTDTQYF.

This clone was seen just once. V and J are TRBV7-2 and TRBJ2-7, with TRBD2 matching over 14 bases. The CDR3 runs to 17 residues. With 3 bases clipped from V and 2 bases from J, the junction kept 6 bases outside the gene matches. CDR1 and CDR2 from the germline V gene are SGHTA and FQGNSA. The CDR3 loop is CASSLGLAGAWPYEQYF. The DNA for the CDR3 is TGTGCCAGCAGCTTGGGACTAGCGGGAGCGTGGCCCTACGAGCAGTACTTC.

The chain is built from TRBV7-9 and TRBJ1-4; the D gene is possibly TRBD1 (6 bases). The ends were cut back, 6 bases at V and 5 bases at J, with 13 bases in the middle. This CDR3 region has 14 residues. Germline V gene lookup returns CDR1 SEHNR and CDR2 FQNEAQ (reference sequence). The CDR3 sequence: CASSQGRLNEKLFF. CDR3 DNA: TGTGCCAGCAGTCAGGGGAGATTGAATGAAAAACTGTTTTTT.

The rearrangement links TRBV7-2 to TRBJ2-5, with D unclear. The germline V gene encodes CDR1 SGHTA and CDR2 FQGNSA. The length of the CDR3 is 16 residues. V lost 5 bases and J lost 2, with 18 bases in between. Here the CDR3 reads CASSRPANRAQETQYF. The CDR3 coding sequence is TGTGCCAGCAGCCGCCCAGCCAACCGAGCGCAAGAGACCCAGTACTTC.

The chain recombines TRBV7-2 with TRBJ1-2; 9 bases match TRBD1. CDR3 length: 15 residues. The J segment lost 4 bases and the V segment lost 1 base, leaving 4 bases of the junction unmatched. Germline loops: CDR1 SGHTA, CDR2 FQGNSA. The CDR3 sequence: CASSLVGQGLYGYTF. In DNA, the CDR3 is TGTGCCAGCAGCTTAGTGGGACAGGGACTCTATGGCTACACCTTC.

This clone was detected once. The V gene is TRBV7-2, the J gene TRBJ2-7; 12 nucleotides line up with TRBD1. CDR3 length: 15 amino acids. V lost 2 bases and J lost 5; bases outside the gene matches: 4. Germline V gives CDR1 SGHTA, CDR2 FQGNSA. CDR3 region: CASSLMGQGADEQYF. CDR3 coding DNA: TGTGCCAGCAGCTTAATGGGACAGGGGGCGGACGAGCAGTACTTC.

The chain is built from TRBV6-1 and TRBJ1-5; 7 bases agree with TRBD1. The germline V gene has CDR1 MNHNS and CDR2 SASEGT. J gave up 4 bases and V 1 base, and 19 bases lay outside the gene matches. The length of the CDR3 is 20 residues. The CDR3 sequence: CASSEVVRRTGVFGNQPQHF. The CDR3 DNA reads TGTGCCAGCAGTGAAGTAGTACGGAGAACAGGGGTCTTCGGTAATCAGCCCCAGCATTTT.

This clone was seen just once. The V gene is TRBV2, the J gene TRBJ2-1; no firm D call. Germline V gives CDR1 SNHLY, CDR2 FYNNEI. The CDR3 is 11 residues long. V shed 6 bases and J shed 7 bases, with 7 bases lying between them. The CDR3 DNA is TGTGCCAGCAGGTGGGCAAATGAGCAGTTCTTC. Protein sequence: CASRWANEQFF.

The rearrangement joins TRBV15 to TRBJ1-1, with no clear D. This CDR3 comprises 12 residues. V was pared by 2 bases and J by 3 bases, with 4 bases between. Looked up from germline, CDR1 is LNHNV and CDR2 is YYDKDF (reference sequence). The DNA for the CDR3 is TGTGCCACCAGCAGAATATACACTGAAGCTTTCTTT. Its translation: CATSRIYTEAFF.

The chain couples TRBV5-1 to TRBJ1-5; a weak D match, TRBD1 (5 bases). This CDR3 is built from 15 residues. CDR1 is SGHRS, CDR2 YFSETQ, per germline. The ends were cut back, 2 bases at V and 4 bases at J, with 13 bases in the middle. CDR3 in DNA: TGCGCCAGCAGCTTAACAGGACACTCTAATCAGCCCCAGCATTTT. The encoded protein is CASSLTGHSNQPQHF.

This sequence joins TRBV19 and TRBJ2-7; TRBD1 aligns across 7 bases. The V gene end was trimmed by 5 bases and the J gene end by 2 bases; junction bases not matched to a gene: 3. Per the germline V gene, CDR1 is LNHDA and CDR2 is SQIVND (reference sequence). The CDR3 extends over 13 amino acids. The CDR3 is CASSPQGAYEQYF. The CDR3 DNA reads TGTGCCAGTAGTCCCCAGGGGGCCTACGAGCAGTACTTC.

V usage is TRBV7-9 and J usage is TRBJ2-1; 7 nucleotides agree with TRBD2. The V and J ends lost 4 bases and 7 bases, in that order; junction bases with no gene match: 13. Germline-derived CDR1 and CDR2 are SEHNR and FQNEAQ (reference sequence). This CDR3 has 16 amino acids. CDR3 residues: CASSSRRASGLNEQFF. The CDR3 bases are TGTGCCAGCAGCTCCCGCCGGGCTAGCGGCTTAAATGAGCAGTTCTTC.

V gene TRBV27 combines with J gene TRBJ1-1; TRBD1 is a possible D gene (6 bases). The germline CDR1 and CDR2 sequences are MNHEY and SMNVEV (reference sequence). The CDR3 runs to 15 residues. With 3 bases removed from V and 1 base from J, the gap between germline ends came to 12 bases. CDR3 nucleotides: TGTGCCAGCAGTTTCCGTGTACAGGGGAACACTGAAGCTTTCTTT. This translates into CASSFRVQGNTEAFF.

The genes are TRBV19 and TRBJ2-1; 8 bases fit TRBD2. Germline-derived CDR1 and CDR2 are LNHDA and SQIVND (reference sequence). J lost 9 bases, V lost 3 bases, and 10 bases had no gene match. This CDR3 region has 15 residues. The CDR3 DNA reads TGTGCCAGTAGTATCACCGGGGGGGCTTTCGCTGAGCAGTTCTTC. It is translated as CASSITGGAFAEQFF.

DNA of the CDR3: TGCGCCAGCAGCCTAAGCTGGGGGCAGGACGAGCAGTACTTC. Encoded protein: CASSLSWGQDEQYF. The V and J genes are TRBV5-1 and TRBJ2-7; D perhaps matches TRBD1 (6 bases). This CDR3 contains 14 residues. Between the trimmed V and J ends, which lost 4 bases and 5 bases, there was a span of 16 bases. From germline, CDR1 is SGHRS and CDR2 YFSETQ.

The chain has TRBV28 and TRBJ1-2; TRBD1 agrees at 9 bases. Trimming took 7 bases from V and 4 from J; bases not matched to a gene: 7. The CDR3 spans 14 residues. Germline-derived CDR1 and CDR2 are MDHEN and SYDVKM. The CDR3 protein is CASKEQGAFYGYTF. CDR3 coding DNA: TGTGCCAGCAAGGAACAGGGGGCGTTCTATGGCTACACCTTC.

This clone was recorded once. The chain is built from TRBV4-1 and TRBJ2-7, with a possible D match to TRBD2 (6 bases). The CDR3 consists of 14 residues. Trimming removed 2 bases from V and 2 bases from J, with 10 bases in between. From germline, CDR1 is MGHRA and CDR2 YSYEKL. The DNA for the CDR3 is TGCGCCAGCAGCCAACAGGCGGGGCCCTACGAGCAGTACTTC. Translation: CASSQQAGPYEQYF.

The rearrangement joins TRBV5-8 to TRBJ2-5; TRBD1 aligns across 9 bases. Germline-derived CDR1 and CDR2 are SGHTS and YDEGEE. With 5 bases clipped from V and 5 bases from J, the junction kept 7 bases outside the gene matches. This CDR3 has 14 residues. The CDR3 DNA is TGTGCCAGCAGGTCGACAGGGGGTTGGGAGACCCAGTACTTC. The encoded protein is CASRSTGGWETQYF. The whole variable domain, filled in from reference TRBV5-8 and TRBJ2-5, reads EAGVTQSPTHLIKTRGQQATLRCSPISGHTSVYWYQQALGLGLQFLLWYDEGEERNRGNFPPRFSGRQFPNYSSELNVNALELEDSALYLCASRSTGGWETQYFGPGTRLLVL.

The chain carries TRBV7-9 and TRBJ2-5, with D possibly being TRBD1 (5 bases). This CDR3 region has 16 residues. The germline CDR1 and CDR2 sequences are SEHNR and FQNEAQ (reference sequence). The V gene lost 5 bases and the J gene lost 2 bases, with 18 bases spanning the gap. Here the CDR3 reads CASSLRRGSDQETQYF. In DNA, the CDR3 is TGTGCCAGCAGCCTACGAAGGGGATCCGATCAAGAGACCCAGTACTTC.